A selection of T cell receptor beta chains follows, all from one sample in a study of OX40 agonist ivuxolimab in advanced cancers. Method: immunoSEQ multiplex PCR; TCRdb's copy keeps in-frame clones and lacks some. The table shows tens of thousands of clones, with roughly nine tenths occurring only once. The material was CD4+ or CD8+ T cells sorted from blood, obtained in a trial of the OX40 agonist ivuxolimab. The origin of the receptors is an adult with an advanced solid tumor such as melanoma, head and neck, liver or kidney cancer. Each CDR3 is given with its conserved first and last residue. The order of the fields is V gene, clone size, D gene, J gene, CDR3 protein, CDR3 DNA. A D gene is named only where the DNA matches it firmly. For some rows the clone size is stated as once, few or many, or as a class when expanded; others skip it.

V gene: TRBV19; clone size: -; D gene: -; J gene: TRBJ2-7; CDR3 protein: CASSGAGYGYEQYF; CDR3 DNA: TGTGCCAGTAGTGGGGCAGGCTACGGATACGAGCAGTACTTC
V gene: TRBV29-1; clone size: -; D gene: -; J gene: TRBJ2-6; CDR3 protein: CSVTESGANVLTF; CDR3 DNA: TGCAGCGTGACGGAGTCTGGGGCCAACGTCCTGACTTTC
V gene: TRBV5-8; clone size: -; D gene: -; J gene: TRBJ1-5; CDR3 protein: CASSQQGYNQPQHF; CDR3 DNA: TGTGCCAGCAGCCAACAGGGTTATAATCAGCCCCAGCATTTT
V gene: TRBV7-2; clone size: -; D gene: -; J gene: TRBJ1-5; CDR3 protein: CASSSPTAYSNQPQHF; CDR3 DNA: TGTGCCAGCAGCTCGCCGACAGCGTATAGCAATCAGCCCCAGCATTTT
V gene: TRBV7-7; clone size: -; D gene: TRBD2; J gene: TRBJ2-5; CDR3 protein: CASSLGLAGRVRETQYF; CDR3 DNA: TGTGCCAGCAGCTTAGGACTAGCGGGGAGGGTGCGCGAGACCCAGTACTTC
V gene: TRBV9; clone size: -; D gene: -; J gene: TRBJ2-2; CDR3 protein: CASSALTANTGELFF; CDR3 DNA: TGTGCCAGCAGCGCCCTGACAGCGAACACCGGGGAGCTGTTTTTT
V gene: TRBV7-2; clone size: -; D gene: -; J gene: TRBJ1-2; CDR3 protein: CASSFPADLFGYTF; CDR3 DNA: TGTGCCAGCAGCTTTCCGGCAGACCTATTCGGCTACACCTTC
V gene: TRBV5-1; clone size: -; D gene: -; J gene: TRBJ2-7; CDR3 protein: CASSYAAPGEQYF; CDR3 DNA: TGCGCCAGCAGCTATGCAGCCCCAGGGGAGCAGTACTTC
V gene: TRBV27; clone size: -; D gene: -; J gene: TRBJ2-7; CDR3 protein: CASSNGQGLSYEQYF; CDR3 DNA: TGTGCCAGCAGTAATGGGCAGGGCCTCTCCTACGAGCAGTACTTC
V gene: TRBV27; clone size: -; D gene: TRBD1; J gene: TRBJ2-7; CDR3 protein: CASTTRWDSSYEQYF; CDR3 DNA: TGTGCCAGCACTACACGTTGGGACAGTTCCTACGAGCAGTACTTC
V gene: TRBV19; clone size: -; D gene: -; J gene: TRBJ1-5; CDR3 protein: CASSETLRQPQHF; CDR3 DNA: TGTGCCAGTAGTGAAACCCTTAGACAGCCCCAGCATTTT
V gene: TRBV30; clone size: few; D gene: -; J gene: TRBJ1-1; CDR3 protein: CAWSDQVPEAFF; CDR3 DNA: TGTGCCTGGAGTGACCAGGTCCCCGAAGCTTTCTTT
V gene: TRBV19; clone size: -; D gene: -; J gene: TRBJ2-2; CDR3 protein: CASRIRGPGELFF; CDR3 DNA: TGTGCCAGTAGGATCCGGGGGCCCGGGGAGCTGTTTTTT
V gene: TRBV6-1; clone size: many; D gene: TRBD1; J gene: TRBJ1-3; CDR3 protein: CASRGQSSGNTIYF; CDR3 DNA: TGTGCCAGCAGGGGACAGAGCTCTGGAAACACCATATATTTT
V gene: TRBV15; clone size: -; D gene: -; J gene: TRBJ2-7; CDR3 protein: CATSRDRLAGHEQYF; CDR3 DNA: TGTGCCACCAGCAGAGATCGTCTAGCTGGTCACGAGCAGTACTTC
V gene: TRBV27; clone size: -; D gene: TRBD1; J gene: TRBJ2-7; CDR3 protein: CASSKSGTGPYEQYF; CDR3 DNA: TGTGCCAGCAGCAAATCCGGGACAGGGCCCTACGAGCAGTACTTC
V gene: TRBV6-5; clone size: -; D gene: TRBD2; J gene: TRBJ2-3; CDR3 protein: CASSYGSGGTTDTQYF; CDR3 DNA: TGTGCCAGCAGTTACGGTAGCGGGGGAACCACAGATACGCAGTATTTT
V gene: TRBV4-1; clone size: -; D gene: -; J gene: TRBJ1-5; CDR3 protein: CASSQEDGQPQHF; CDR3 DNA: TGCGCCAGCAGCCAAGAGGACGGTCAGCCCCAGCATTTT
V gene: TRBV27; clone size: -; D gene: TRBD1; J gene: TRBJ2-2; CDR3 protein: CASSLWTGNTGELFF; CDR3 DNA: TGTGCCAGCAGTTTATGGACAGGGAACACCGGGGAGCTGTTTTTT
V gene: TRBV21-1; clone size: -; D gene: -; J gene: TRBJ2-7; CDR3 protein: CASSIKSRGEQYF; CDR3 DNA: TGTGCCAGCAGCATTAAGTCCCGCGGCGAGCAGTACTTC
V gene: TRBV19; clone size: -; D gene: TRBD1; J gene: TRBJ2-7; CDR3 protein: CASSQGAYEQYF; CDR3 DNA: TGTGCCAGTTCTCAGGGGGCTTATGAGCAGTACTTC
V gene: TRBV2; clone size: -; D gene: -; J gene: TRBJ1-1; CDR3 protein: CASIGSMREAFF; CDR3 DNA: TGTGCCAGCATAGGGTCCATGAGGGAAGCTTTCTTT
V gene: TRBV27; clone size: few; D gene: -; J gene: TRBJ1-5; CDR3 protein: CASSSPNQPQHF; CDR3 DNA: TGTGCCAGCAGTTCCCCGAATCAGCCCCAGCATTTT
V gene: TRBV5-1; clone size: -; D gene: -; J gene: TRBJ2-7; CDR3 protein: CASSPDSGEQYF; CDR3 DNA: TGCGCCAGCAGCCCGGACAGTGGCGAGCAGTACTTC
V gene: TRBV5-6; clone size: -; D gene: TRBD2; J gene: TRBJ2-3; CDR3 protein: CASSLGLAGGSTDTQYF; CDR3 DNA: TGTGCCAGCAGCTTGGGACTAGCGGGGGGAAGCACAGATACGCAGTATTTT
V gene: TRBV19; clone size: -; D gene: -; J gene: TRBJ1-5; CDR3 protein: CASSIWIDSNQPQHF; CDR3 DNA: TGTGCCAGTAGTATTTGGATTGATAGCAATCAGCCCCAGCATTTT
V gene: TRBV7-9; clone size: -; D gene: -; J gene: TRBJ2-1; CDR3 protein: CASSDQSAGEQFF; CDR3 DNA: TGTGCCAGCAGCGACCAATCGGCGGGTGAGCAGTTCTTC
V gene: TRBV19; clone size: -; D gene: TRBD1; J gene: TRBJ2-3; CDR3 protein: CASSMGQGLDTQYF; CDR3 DNA: TGTGCCAGTAGTATGGGACAGGGACTAGATACGCAGTATTTT
V gene: TRBV7-3; clone size: -; D gene: TRBD2; J gene: TRBJ2-1; CDR3 protein: CASSSNPGLDSHNEQFF; CDR3 DNA: TGTGCCAGCAGCAGCAACCCGGGACTAGATTCCCACAATGAGCAGTTCTTC
V gene: TRBV10-1; clone size: -; D gene: -; J gene: TRBJ2-1; CDR3 protein: CASSDSSIVDEQFF; CDR3 DNA: TGCGCCAGCAGTGATTCTAGCATCGTAGATGAGCAGTTCTTC
V gene: TRBV19; clone size: -; D gene: TRBD1; J gene: TRBJ2-7; CDR3 protein: CASSPGTGSDEQYF; CDR3 DNA: TGTGCCAGTAGTCCCGGGACAGGGTCGGACGAGCAGTACTTC
V gene: TRBV2; clone size: once; D gene: -; J gene: TRBJ1-2; CDR3 protein: CASSAGSVLDGYTF; CDR3 DNA: TGTGCCAGCAGCGCAGGGAGTGTTCTTGATGGCTACACCTTC
V gene: TRBV29-1; clone size: -; D gene: -; J gene: TRBJ2-7; CDR3 protein: CSVETAYEQYF; CDR3 DNA: TGCAGCGTTGAGACAGCATACGAGCAGTACTTC
V gene: TRBV7-3; clone size: once; D gene: -; J gene: TRBJ2-6; CDR3 protein: CASSWEKTLQSRANVLTF; CDR3 DNA: TGTGCCAGCAGCTGGGAGAAGACGCTACAAAGTCGGGCCAACGTCCTGACTTTC
V gene: TRBV19; clone size: -; D gene: -; J gene: TRBJ2-2; CDR3 protein: CASRSGRTGELFF; CDR3 DNA: TGTGCCAGTAGGAGTGGAAGGACCGGGGAGCTGTTTTTT
V gene: TRBV19; clone size: -; D gene: -; J gene: TRBJ2-1; CDR3 protein: CASSIFYGEYNEQFF; CDR3 DNA: TGTGCCAGTAGTATCTTTTACGGGGAATACAATGAGCAGTTCTTC
V gene: TRBV29-1; clone size: -; D gene: -; J gene: TRBJ1-1; CDR3 protein: CSAPRTAGETFF; CDR3 DNA: TGCAGCGCCCCTAGGACAGCCGGCGAGACTTTCTTT
V gene: TRBV9; clone size: -; D gene: -; J gene: TRBJ1-3; CDR3 protein: CASSVVEEGDYLSGNTIYF; CDR3 DNA: TGTGCCAGCAGCGTAGTCGAGGAAGGGGATTATCTTTCTGGAAACACCATATATTTT
V gene: TRBV7-9; clone size: -; D gene: -; J gene: TRBJ2-1; CDR3 protein: CASSLDLSPVEQFF; CDR3 DNA: TGTGCCAGCAGCTTAGACCTTTCGCCGGTTGAGCAGTTCTTC
V gene: TRBV29-1; clone size: -; D gene: -; J gene: TRBJ2-6; CDR3 protein: CSTYAHSGANVLTF; CDR3 DNA: TGCAGCACCTACGCGCACTCTGGGGCCAACGTCCTGACTTTC
V gene: TRBV19; clone size: -; D gene: -; J gene: TRBJ2-1; CDR3 protein: CASSIDSQGRSYNEQFF; CDR3 DNA: TGTGCCAGTAGTATTGACTCCCAGGGGAGGTCCTACAATGAGCAGTTCTTC
V gene: TRBV7-3; clone size: -; D gene: TRBD2; J gene: TRBJ2-1; CDR3 protein: CASSNGTSVYNEQFF; CDR3 DNA: TGTGCCAGCAGCAACGGGACTAGTGTATACAATGAGCAGTTCTTC
V gene: TRBV9; clone size: once; D gene: -; J gene: TRBJ2-3; CDR3 protein: CASSVGREDTQYF; CDR3 DNA: TGTGCCAGCAGCGTAGGGAGGGAGGATACGCAGTATTTT
V gene: TRBV6-5; clone size: -; D gene: TRBD1; J gene: TRBJ1-1; CDR3 protein: CASSYASRGITEAFF; CDR3 DNA: TGTGCCAGCAGTTACGCTTCCAGGGGGATAACTGAAGCTTTCTTT
V gene: TRBV6-1; clone size: -; D gene: -; J gene: TRBJ2-7; CDR3 protein: CASSDGGSYEQYF; CDR3 DNA: TGTGCCAGCAGTGACGGCGGAAGCTACGAGCAGTACTTC
V gene: TRBV9; clone size: -; D gene: TRBD2; J gene: TRBJ2-7; CDR3 protein: CASSVGGLGYEQYF; CDR3 DNA: TGTGCCAGCAGCGTAGGTGGACTAGGCTACGAGCAGTACTTC
V gene: TRBV2; clone size: -; D gene: TRBD1; J gene: TRBJ2-1; CDR3 protein: CASRSGVGGNVGNEQFF; CDR3 DNA: TGTGCCAGCCGTTCCGGGGTAGGGGGCAACGTAGGGAATGAGCAGTTCTTC
V gene: TRBV10-2; clone size: -; D gene: TRBD2; J gene: TRBJ2-1; CDR3 protein: CASSGTSYPEQFF; CDR3 DNA: TGCGCCAGCAGTGGGACTAGTTATCCTGAGCAGTTCTTC
V gene: TRBV2; clone size: -; D gene: -; J gene: TRBJ2-7; CDR3 protein: CASSTPADEQYF; CDR3 DNA: TGTGCCAGCAGCACACCTGCGGACGAGCAGTACTTC